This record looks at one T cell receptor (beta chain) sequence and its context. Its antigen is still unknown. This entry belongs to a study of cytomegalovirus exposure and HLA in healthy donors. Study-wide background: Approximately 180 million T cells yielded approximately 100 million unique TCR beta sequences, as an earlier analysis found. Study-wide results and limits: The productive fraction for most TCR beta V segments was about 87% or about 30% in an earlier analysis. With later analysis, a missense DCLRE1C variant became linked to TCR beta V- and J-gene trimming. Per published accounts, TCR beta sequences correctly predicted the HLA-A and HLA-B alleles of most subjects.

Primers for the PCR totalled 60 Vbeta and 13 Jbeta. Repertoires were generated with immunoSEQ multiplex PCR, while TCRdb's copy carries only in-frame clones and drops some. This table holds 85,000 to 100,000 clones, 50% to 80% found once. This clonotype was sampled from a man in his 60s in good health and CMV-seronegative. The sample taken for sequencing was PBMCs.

The CDR3, as DNA: TGTGCCAGCAGCGCCTCTAGCGGGGGGGCCTACAATGAGCAGTTCTTC. Amino acid sequence: CASSASSGGAYNEQFF. The V call is TRBV9, the J call TRBJ2-1; 12 positions match TRBD2. Germline CDR1 reads SGDLS; CDR2 reads YYNGEE. V was pared by 3 bases and J by 2 bases, with 3 bases of the junction left unmatched. CDR3 length: 16 amino acids.